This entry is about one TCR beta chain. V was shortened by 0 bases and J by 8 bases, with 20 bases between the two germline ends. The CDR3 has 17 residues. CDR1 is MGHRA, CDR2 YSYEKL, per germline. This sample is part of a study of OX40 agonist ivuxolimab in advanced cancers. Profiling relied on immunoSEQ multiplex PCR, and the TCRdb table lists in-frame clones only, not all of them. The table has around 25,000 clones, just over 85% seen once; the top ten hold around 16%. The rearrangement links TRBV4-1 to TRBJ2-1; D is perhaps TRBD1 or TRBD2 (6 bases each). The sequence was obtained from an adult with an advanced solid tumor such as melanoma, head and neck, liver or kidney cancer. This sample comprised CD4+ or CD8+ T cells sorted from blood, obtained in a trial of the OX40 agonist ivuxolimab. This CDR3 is CASSQEGGLGGSDEQFF. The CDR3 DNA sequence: TGCGCCAGCAGCCAAGAGGGGGGCCTAGGAGGTTCAGATGAGCAGTTCTTC.